This TCR beta chain appears in the sequencing data of a study of OX40 agonist ivuxolimab in advanced cancers. Trimming removed 7 bases at V and 2 bases at J, with 12 bases between. The CDR3 is 13 amino acids. Per the germline V gene, CDR1 is SGHRS and CDR2 is YFSETQ. Study findings and constraints: Normalized expansion of T-cell clones was also low for some nonresponders.

This clone was seen once. Its antigen remains unknown. Assay used: immunoSEQ multiplex PCR; TCRdb lists only in-frame clones, some missing. This table has about 63,000 clones, 88% appearing once. The material sequenced was CD4+ or CD8+ T cells sorted from blood, taken in a trial of the OX40 agonist ivuxolimab. This sequence originates from an adult with an advanced solid tumor such as melanoma, head and neck, liver or kidney cancer. This chain links TRBV5-1 with TRBJ1-1; no firm D call. Written as DNA, the CDR3 is TGCGCCAGCCGGCTAGGGATAAACACTGAAGCTTTCTTT. Translation gives CASRLGINTEAFF.